This passage covers 23 T cell receptor beta chains from one sample sequenced in a study of cytomegalovirus exposure and HLA in healthy donors. The PCR employed 60 Vbeta primers together with 13 Jbeta primers. Produced via immunoSEQ multiplex PCR; TCRdb's table is partial and in-frame only. The table includes about 220,000 clones, about 77% detected once. The sample consisted of PBMCs. These receptors came from a woman in her 30s in good health and CMV-seronegative.

In this sample, this clone turned up a few times. The J gene is TRBJ2-4, the V gene TRBV30; 8 nucleotides match TRBD2. Germline values: CDR1 GTSNPN, CDR2 SVGIG (reference sequence). V was pared by 4 bases and J by 6 bases, with 5 bases of the junction left unmatched. This CDR3 has 13 amino acids. Here the CDR3 reads CAWTAGGRNIQYF. The DNA of the CDR3 is TGTGCCTGGACGGCGGGGGGCCGAAACATTCAGTACTTC.

J is TRBJ1-4 and V is TRBV7-9; D unclear. The CDR3 sequence is 14 residues long. CDR1 is SEHNR and CDR2 is FQNEAQ in the germline V gene (reference sequence). V dropped 2 bases and J dropped 0 bases, with 4 bases sitting between them. The CDR3 bases are TGTGCCAGCAGCTTACAGGCAACTAATGAAAAACTGTTTTTT. Translating gives CASSLQATNEKLFF.

The V gene is TRBV11-3, the J gene TRBJ1-1, with D perhaps matching TRBD1 (5 bases). Between the trimmed V and J ends, which lost 5 bases and 1 base, there was a span of 14 bases. The CDR3 has 15 amino acids. CDR1 is SGHNT, CDR2 YENEEA, per germline. DNA for the CDR3: TGTGCCAGCAGCCCCAGACCGGGGGGGAACACTGAAGCTTTCTTT. As protein: CASSPRPGGNTEAFF.

CDR3 coding DNA: TGTGCCAGTAGTATAGATCTAGCGGGAGCCACAGATACGCAGTATTTT. It specifies CASSIDLAGATDTQYF. The J gene is TRBJ2-3, the V gene TRBV19; 10 nucleotides agree with TRBD2. The V segment lost 0 bases and the J segment 2 bases; nucleotides outside the gene matches: 2. The CDR3 loop spans 16 amino acids. Germline CDR1 LNHDA, CDR2 SQIVND (reference sequence).

This clone ranks as medium-sized. The same CDR3 is also encoded by other DNA sequences in this sample. V gene TRBV7-3 combines with J gene TRBJ2-7, with TRBD2 identical over 12 bases. Trimming took 2 bases from V and 2 from J; bases not matched to a gene: 1. There are 15 residues in the CDR3. Per germline, CDR1 SGHTA and CDR2 FQGTGA. This CDR3 reads CASSLLAGGPYEQYF. CDR3 DNA: TGTGCCAGCAGCTTACTAGCGGGAGGGCCCTACGAGCAGTACTTC.

The V call is TRBV4-1, the J call TRBJ1-2; D call uncertain. The CDR3 covers 15 residues. The germline CDR1 and CDR2 sequences are MGHRA and YSYEKL. V shed 0 bases and J shed 4 bases, with 12 bases lying between them. CDR3 nucleotides: TGCGCCAGCAGCCAAGATCGGGGTACGGGCTATGGCTACACCTTC. This encodes CASSQDRGTGYGYTF.

The rearrangement uses TRBV6-5 and TRBJ1-6; no reliable D call. CDR3 length: 16 residues. Trimming took 0 bases from V and 6 from J, leaving 12 bases between them. Germline-derived CDR1 and CDR2 are MNHEY and SVGAGI. CDR3 sequence: CASSYSITQFNSPLHF. The CDR3 DNA follows: TGTGCCAGCAGTTACTCGATAACACAGTTTAATTCACCCCTCCACTTT.

The chain couples TRBV5-1 to TRBJ2-5; 8 bases are a match to TRBD2. The germline gives CDR1 SGHRS, CDR2 YFSETQ. Unmatched junction bases numbered 4, after V lost 0 bases and J lost 3 bases. This CDR3 is built from 15 residues. CDR3 nucleotide sequence: TGCGCCAGCAGCTTGGCGGGGACTAGGAAAGAGACCCAGTACTTC. Protein sequence: CASSLAGTRKETQYF.

As regards this clone: Because the CDR3 is missing its conserved closing phenylalanine or tryptophan, this is likely a read error. V is TRBV9 and J is TRBJ1-1; 11 bases map to TRBD1. This CDR3 has 14 amino acids. The ends lost 4 bases at V and 10 bases at J; junction bases unmatched: 9. In germline, CDR1 is SGDLS, CDR2 YYNGEE. The CDR3 region is CASSPGTGGLIAFL. The CDR3 DNA sequence: TGTGCCAGCAGCCCCGGGACAGGGGGTTTAATAGCTTTCCTT.

The rearrangement joins TRBV19 to TRBJ2-2; 8 nucleotides agree with TRBD2. The V gene end was trimmed by 8 bases and the J gene end by 7 bases; junction bases not matched to a gene: 12. This CDR3 is built from 15 residues. Germline CDR1 LNHDA, CDR2 SQIVND (reference sequence). In DNA, the CDR3 is TGTGCCAGTGCTTACAAGCGGGAGAGGAACGGGGAGCTGTTTTTT. Its translation is CASAYKRERNGELFF.

The rearrangement joins TRBV9 to TRBJ2-2, with D possibly TRBD2 on 5 matching bases. The CDR3 totals 16 residues. Deletions cut 4 bases from V and 4 bases from J, with 17 bases between. Germline assignment: CDR1 SGDLS and CDR2 YYNGEE. The CDR3 spells CASSPGRTAGTGELFF. The CDR3 nucleotides are TGTGCCAGCAGCCCTGGCAGGACCGCGGGCACCGGGGAGCTGTTTTTT.

The chain couples TRBV28 to TRBJ1-4; possibly TRBD1 for D (5 bases). From germline, CDR1 is MDHEN and CDR2 SYDVKM. This CDR3 is 14 amino acids long. Trimming removed 7 bases at V and 8 bases at J, with 17 bases between. In DNA form, the CDR3 reads TGTGCCAGCACCCCGGGGGGGGTCGGAGAAAAACTGTTTTTT. Protein product: CASTPGGVGEKLFF.

V gene TRBV6-1 combines with J gene TRBJ1-1, with TRBD1 as a possible D gene (5 bases). The CDR3 loop spans 12 amino acids. The germline V gene has CDR1 MNHNS and CDR2 SASEGT. V lost 5 bases, J lost 5 bases, and 9 bases lay in between. This CDR3 reads CASSRGETEAFF. For the CDR3, the DNA is TGTGCCAGCAGTCGGGGGGAGACTGAAGCTTTCTTT.

Notes on this clone: A read error may produce the germline difference seen at one junction end. This CDR3 reads CASSSSGTGRRAF. The DNA for the CDR3 is TGTGCCAGCAGCTCGTCCGGGACAGGGAGGCGGGCCTTT. This sequence joins TRBV7-3 and TRBJ1-1, with 9 bases matching TRBD1. Germline V lookup: CDR1 SGHTA, CDR2 FQGTGA. CDR3 size: 13 residues.

This clone has a handful of counts. V gene TRBV13 combines with J gene TRBJ1-2; D may be TRBD1 (6 bases). The ends were cut back, 5 bases at V and 3 bases at J, with 19 bases in the middle. From germline, CDR1 is PRHDT and CDR2 FYEKMQ (reference sequence). The length of the CDR3 is 16 residues. This CDR3 is CASSPSLRQEYYGYTF. Written as DNA, the CDR3 is TGTGCCAGCAGCCCATCTCTCCGACAGGAGTACTATGGCTACACCTTC.

The chain combines TRBV7-2 with TRBJ2-5; D is possibly TRBD1 (6 bases). The CDR3 totals 15 residues. Germline V gene data show CDR1 as SGHTA and CDR2 as FQGNSA. The germline V and J ends were trimmed by 1 base and 3 bases, with 12 bases remaining between them. The CDR3 loop reads CASSLVQGREETQYF. CDR3 coding DNA: TGTGCCAGCAGCTTAGTGCAGGGGAGAGAAGAGACCCAGTACTTC.

The chain has TRBV7-2 and TRBJ1-5; D perhaps matches TRBD1 (5 bases). Trimming left V 1 base short and J 2 bases short, with 18 bases between. Germline V gene data show CDR1 as SGHTA and CDR2 as FQGNSA. The CDR3 is 18 amino acids. The chain's CDR3 is CASSLERGGRVGNQPQHF. In nucleotides, the CDR3 is TGTGCCAGCAGCTTAGAAAGGGGAGGGAGGGTAGGCAATCAGCCCCAGCATTTT.

The V and J genes are TRBV11-2 and TRBJ2-6; D gene uncertain. V lost 0 bases and J lost 0, with 9 bases in between. The CDR3 has 17 residues. Germline V gene sequence: CDR1 SGHAT, CDR2 FQNNGV. DNA for the CDR3: TGTGCCAGCAGCTTAGACTCGCCTAGCTCTGGGGCCAACGTCCTGACTTTC. It yields the protein CASSLDSPSSGANVLTF.

This clone was observed a single time. The rearrangement joins TRBV11-3 to TRBJ2-3, with 10 bases that match TRBD2. The ends lost 4 bases at V and 0 bases at J; junction bases unmatched: 16. The germline V gene encodes CDR1 SGHNT and CDR2 YENEEA. This CDR3 region has 20 residues. The chain's CDR3 is CASSCRSSGGAMASTDTQYF. The CDR3 nucleotides read TGTGCCAGCAGCTGTCGGTCGAGCGGGGGGGCAATGGCTAGCACAGATACGCAGTATTTT.

A few counts support this clone. The CDR3 nucleotides are TGTGCCAGCAGCGCCGATGAGGGGAGGATCTATAGAGAGACCCAGTACTTC. Translated: CASSADEGRIYRETQYF. V is TRBV9 and J is TRBJ2-5; D perhaps matches TRBD2 (6 bases). Trimming left V 3 bases short and J 4 bases short, with 22 bases between. The CDR3 is made up of 17 amino acids. The germline gives CDR1 SGDLS, CDR2 YYNGEE.

This clone was seen more than once but under ten times. The genes are TRBV7-9 and TRBJ2-1, with D perhaps matching TRBD2 (5 bases). Trimming pared 8 bases from V and 1 base from J, leaving 15 bases between. This CDR3 has 15 residues. The germline V gene has CDR1 SEHNR and CDR2 FQNEAQ (reference sequence). The CDR3 region is CASSPQRTSYNEQFF. The CDR3 DNA sequence: TGTGCCAGCTCCCCACAGAGGACTTCCTACAATGAGCAGTTCTTC.

The chain is built from TRBV11-2 and TRBJ2-7; 7 bases map to TRBD1. CDR1 and CDR2 from the germline V gene are SGHAT and FQNNGV. This CDR3 has 12 residues. V shed 0 bases and J 11 bases; nucleotides not matched to a gene: 4. CDR3 in DNA: TGTGCCAGCAGCTTAGACGACAGGGTAAAGTACTTC. Amino acids: CASSLDDRVKYF.

With regard to this clone: Germline is not matched at one junction end, which may reflect a read error. This chain connects TRBV7-9 to TRBJ1-1, with TRBD1 as a possible D gene (6 bases). This CDR3 is 15 amino acids long. Germline V gene sequence: CDR1 SEHNR, CDR2 FQNEAQ (reference sequence). This CDR3 is CSSSPQAGTNTEAFF. The CDR3 DNA reads as TGTTCCAGCAGCCCACAAGCAGGGACAAACACTGAAGCTTTCTTT.